The clone carrying this T cell receptor beta chain was picked up a small number of times. Its antigen is unidentified. A much larger clone sits a single nucleotide away, making a read error possible. These data come from a study of post-analysis software for immune sequencing data. This CDR3 is 15 amino acids long. Trimming at V came to 3 bases and at J to 11 bases, leaving 14 bases not matched to a gene. In germline, CDR1 is SGHVS, CDR2 FQNEAQ. Study outcomes and limitations: Patients showed TRBV5-6, TRBV5-1 and TRBV20-1 among about five TRBV segments more frequent than in controls. Strong same-batch co-clustering of samples appeared with F measure clustering.

Libraries were made from TCR beta cDNA, and they carried unique molecular identifiers. There were roughly 0.85 to 11 million T cells, and around 460,000 cDNA molecules came from them. TCRdb processed the PCR reads anew with MiXCR; each CDR3 protein has one entry. The table has roughly 170,000 distinct CDR3 sequences, about 30% seen once. The origin of this receptor is a girl aged 5-17 years with multiple sclerosis. J is TRBJ2-5 and V is TRBV7-8; 8 nucleotides align to TRBD2. Sequenced material: blood. The CDR3 DNA reads as TGTGCCAGCAGCTTTCCGGGACTAGGGTACAATGAGCAGTACTTC. Protein sequence: CASSFPGLGYNEQYF.